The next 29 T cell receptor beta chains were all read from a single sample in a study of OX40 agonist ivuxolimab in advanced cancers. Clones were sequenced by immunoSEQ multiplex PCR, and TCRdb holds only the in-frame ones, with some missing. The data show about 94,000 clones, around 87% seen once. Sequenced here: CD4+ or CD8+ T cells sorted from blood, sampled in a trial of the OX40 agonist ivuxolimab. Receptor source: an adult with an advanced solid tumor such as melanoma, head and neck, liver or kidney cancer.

The CDR3, as DNA: TGCAGCTTCACCCAGACTAGCGGGGTTTCCTACGAGCAGTACTTC. Its translation is CSFTQTSGVSYEQYF. The gene calls are TRBV29-1 and TRBJ2-7; 11 bases align to TRBD2. Unmatched junction bases numbered 10, after V lost 8 bases and J lost 1 base. There are 15 residues in the CDR3. The germline gives CDR1 SQVTM, CDR2 ANQGSEA.

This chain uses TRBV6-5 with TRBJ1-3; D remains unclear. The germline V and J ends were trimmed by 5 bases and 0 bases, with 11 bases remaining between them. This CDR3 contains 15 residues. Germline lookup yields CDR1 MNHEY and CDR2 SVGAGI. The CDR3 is CASSRGLSSGNTIYF. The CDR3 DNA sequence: TGTGCCAGCAGTCGTGGGTTGAGCTCTGGAAACACCATATATTTT.

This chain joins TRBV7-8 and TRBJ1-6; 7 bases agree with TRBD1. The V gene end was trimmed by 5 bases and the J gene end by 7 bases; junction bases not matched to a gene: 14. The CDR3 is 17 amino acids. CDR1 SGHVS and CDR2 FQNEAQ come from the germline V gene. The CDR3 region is CASSPPRGQGVNSPLHF. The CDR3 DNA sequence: TGTGCCAGCAGCCCCCCTAGGGGGCAGGGGGTAAATTCACCCCTCCACTTT.

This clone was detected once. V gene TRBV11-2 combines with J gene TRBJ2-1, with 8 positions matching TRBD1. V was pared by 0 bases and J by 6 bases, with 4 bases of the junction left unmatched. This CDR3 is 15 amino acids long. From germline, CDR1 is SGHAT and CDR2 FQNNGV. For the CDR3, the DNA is TGTGCCAGCAGCTTAGATCACACAGGGGGCAATGAGCAGTTCTTC. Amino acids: CASSLDHTGGNEQFF.

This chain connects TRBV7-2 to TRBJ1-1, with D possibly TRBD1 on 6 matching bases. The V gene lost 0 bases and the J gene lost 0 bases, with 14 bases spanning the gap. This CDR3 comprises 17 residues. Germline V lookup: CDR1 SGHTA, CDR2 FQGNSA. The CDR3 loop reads CASSLARAGDMNTEAFF. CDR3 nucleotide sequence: TGTGCCAGCAGCTTAGCCCGGGCAGGGGATATGAACACTGAAGCTTTCTTT. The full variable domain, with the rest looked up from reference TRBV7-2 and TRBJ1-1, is GAGVSQSPSNKVTEKGKDVELRCDPISGHTALYWYRQSLGQGLEFLIYFQGNSAPDKSGLPSDRFSAERTGGSVSTLTIQRTQQEDSAVYLCASSLARAGDMNTEAFFGQGTRLTVV.

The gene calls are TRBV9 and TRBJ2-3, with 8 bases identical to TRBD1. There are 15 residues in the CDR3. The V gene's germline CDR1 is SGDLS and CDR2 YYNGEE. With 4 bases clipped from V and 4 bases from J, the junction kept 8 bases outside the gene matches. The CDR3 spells CASSLGQGQADTQYF. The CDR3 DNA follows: TGTGCCAGCAGCCTCGGACAGGGTCAGGCAGATACGCAGTATTTT.

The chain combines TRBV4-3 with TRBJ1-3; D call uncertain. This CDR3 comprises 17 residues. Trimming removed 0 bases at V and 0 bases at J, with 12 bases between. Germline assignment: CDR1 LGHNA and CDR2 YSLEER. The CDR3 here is CASSQERPDYSGNTIYF. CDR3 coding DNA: TGCGCCAGCAGCCAAGAGAGGCCGGACTACTCTGGAAACACCATATATTTT.

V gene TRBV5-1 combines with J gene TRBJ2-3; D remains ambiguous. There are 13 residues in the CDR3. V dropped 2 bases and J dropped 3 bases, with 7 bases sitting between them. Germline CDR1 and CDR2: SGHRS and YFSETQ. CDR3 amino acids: CASSFGGTDTQYF. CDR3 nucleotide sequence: TGCGCCAGCAGCTTTGGCGGAACAGATACGCAGTATTTT.

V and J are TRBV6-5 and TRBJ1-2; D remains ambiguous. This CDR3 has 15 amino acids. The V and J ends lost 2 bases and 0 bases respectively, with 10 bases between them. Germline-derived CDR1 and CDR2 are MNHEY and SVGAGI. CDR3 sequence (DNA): TGTGCCAGCAGTTACGTCTCGGCGACTAACTATGGCTACACCTTC. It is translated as CASSYVSATNYGYTF.

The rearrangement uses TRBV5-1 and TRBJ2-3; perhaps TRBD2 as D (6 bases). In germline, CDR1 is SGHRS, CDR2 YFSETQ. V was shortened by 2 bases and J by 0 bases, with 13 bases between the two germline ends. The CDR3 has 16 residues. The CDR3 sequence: CASSFGVRGSTDTQYF. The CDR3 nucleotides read TGCGCCAGCAGCTTTGGGGTCCGGGGGAGCACAGATACGCAGTATTTT.

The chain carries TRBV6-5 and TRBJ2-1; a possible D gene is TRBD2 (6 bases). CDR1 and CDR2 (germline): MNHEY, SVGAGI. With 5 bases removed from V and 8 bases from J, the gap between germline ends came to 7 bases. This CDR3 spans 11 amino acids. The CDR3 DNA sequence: TGTGCCAGCAGTACGGGGGATGAGCAGTTCTTC. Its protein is CASSTGDEQFF.

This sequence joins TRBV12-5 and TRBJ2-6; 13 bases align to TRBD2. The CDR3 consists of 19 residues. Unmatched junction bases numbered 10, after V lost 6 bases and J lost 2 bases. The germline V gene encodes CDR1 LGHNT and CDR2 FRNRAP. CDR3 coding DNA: TGTGCTAGTGGACGCTGGACTAGCGGGGGTTTAACTGGGGCCAACGTCCTGACTTTC. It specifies CASGRWTSGGLTGANVLTF.

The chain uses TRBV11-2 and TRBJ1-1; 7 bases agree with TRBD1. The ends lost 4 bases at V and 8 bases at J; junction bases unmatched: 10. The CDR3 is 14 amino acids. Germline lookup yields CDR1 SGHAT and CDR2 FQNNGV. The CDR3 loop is CASSSQGRLEEAFF. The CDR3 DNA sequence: TGTGCCAGCAGCTCACAGGGGAGGTTAGAAGAAGCTTTCTTT.

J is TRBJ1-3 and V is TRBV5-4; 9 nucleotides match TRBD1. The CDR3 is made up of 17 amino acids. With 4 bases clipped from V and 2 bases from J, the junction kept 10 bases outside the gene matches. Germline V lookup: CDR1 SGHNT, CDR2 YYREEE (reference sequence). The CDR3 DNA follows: TGTGCCAGCAGCCCAGGCGGACAGGGGCTTGCTGGAAACACCATATATTTT. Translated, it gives CASSPGGQGLAGNTIYF. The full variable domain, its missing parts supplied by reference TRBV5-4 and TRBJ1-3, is ETGVTQSPTHLIKTRGQQVTLRCSSQSGHNTVSWYQQALGQGPQFIFQYYREEENGRGNFPPRFSGLQFPNYSSELNVNALELDDSALYLCASSPGGQGLAGNTIYFGEGSWLTVV.

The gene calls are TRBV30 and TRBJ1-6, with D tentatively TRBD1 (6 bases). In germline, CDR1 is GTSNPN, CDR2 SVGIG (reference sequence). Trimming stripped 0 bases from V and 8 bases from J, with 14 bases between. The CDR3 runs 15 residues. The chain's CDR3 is CAWSVRGARYSPLHF. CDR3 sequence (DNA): TGTGCCTGGAGTGTACGGGGGGCGCGTTATTCACCCCTCCACTTT.

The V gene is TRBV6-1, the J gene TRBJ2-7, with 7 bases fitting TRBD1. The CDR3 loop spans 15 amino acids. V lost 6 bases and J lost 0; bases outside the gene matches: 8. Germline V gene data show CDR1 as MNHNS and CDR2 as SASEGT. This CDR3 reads CASRPGPGGSYEQYF. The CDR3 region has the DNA TGTGCCAGCAGGCCCGGGCCAGGGGGCTCCTACGAGCAGTACTTC.

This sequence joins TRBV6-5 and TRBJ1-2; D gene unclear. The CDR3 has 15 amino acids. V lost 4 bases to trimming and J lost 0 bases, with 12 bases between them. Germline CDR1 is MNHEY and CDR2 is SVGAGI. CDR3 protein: CASSSNGMSNYGYTF. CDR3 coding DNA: TGTGCCAGCAGTTCAAACGGGATGTCTAACTATGGCTACACCTTC.

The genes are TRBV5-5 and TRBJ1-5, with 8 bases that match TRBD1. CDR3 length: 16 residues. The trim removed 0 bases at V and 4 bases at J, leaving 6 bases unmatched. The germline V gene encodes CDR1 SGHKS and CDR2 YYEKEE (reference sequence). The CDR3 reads CASSLEGTGDNQPQHF. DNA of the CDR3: TGTGCCAGCAGCTTGGAAGGGACAGGCGATAATCAGCCCCAGCATTTT. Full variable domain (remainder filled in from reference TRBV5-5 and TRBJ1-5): DAGVTQSPTHLIKTRGQQVTLRCSPISGHKSVSWYQQVLGQGPQFIFQYYEKEERGRGNFPDRFSARQFPNYSSELNVNALLLGDSALYLCASSLEGTGDNQPQHFGDGTRLSIL.

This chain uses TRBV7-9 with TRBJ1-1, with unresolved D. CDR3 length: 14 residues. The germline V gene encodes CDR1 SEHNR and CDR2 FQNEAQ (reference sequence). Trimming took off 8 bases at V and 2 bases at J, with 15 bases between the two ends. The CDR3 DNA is TGTGCCAGCGTACTACCGGGTCCCAACACTGAAGCTTTCTTT. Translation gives CASVLPGPNTEAFF. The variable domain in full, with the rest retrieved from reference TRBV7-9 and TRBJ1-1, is DTGVSQNPRHKITKRGQNVTFRCDPISEHNRLYWYRQTLGQGPEFLTYFQNEAQLEKSRLLSDRFSAERPKGSFSTLEIQRTEQGDSAMYLCASVLPGPNTEAFFGQGTRLTVV.

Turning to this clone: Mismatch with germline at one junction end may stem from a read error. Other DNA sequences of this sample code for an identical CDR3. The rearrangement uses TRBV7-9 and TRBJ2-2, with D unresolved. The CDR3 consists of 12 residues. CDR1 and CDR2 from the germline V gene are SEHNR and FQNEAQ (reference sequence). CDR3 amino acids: CASSFNTGELFF. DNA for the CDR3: TGTGCTAGCAGCTTTAACACCGGGGAGCTGTTTTTT.

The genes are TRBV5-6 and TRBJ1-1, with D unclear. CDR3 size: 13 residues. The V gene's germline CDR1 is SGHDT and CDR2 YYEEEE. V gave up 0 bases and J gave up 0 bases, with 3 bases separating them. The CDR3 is CASSLEVNTEAFF. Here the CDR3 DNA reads TGTGCCAGCAGCTTGGAAGTGAACACTGAAGCTTTCTTT.

The CDR3 region is CASSWGRGMNTEAFF. For the CDR3, the DNA is TGCGCCAGCAGCTGGGGGAGGGGGATGAACACTGAAGCTTTCTTT. J is TRBJ1-1 and V is TRBV5-1; weak D call: TRBD1 (6 bases). The CDR3 has 15 residues. The germline V gene encodes CDR1 SGHRS and CDR2 YFSETQ. Trimming cost V 3 bases and J 0 bases, with 12 bases left between them.

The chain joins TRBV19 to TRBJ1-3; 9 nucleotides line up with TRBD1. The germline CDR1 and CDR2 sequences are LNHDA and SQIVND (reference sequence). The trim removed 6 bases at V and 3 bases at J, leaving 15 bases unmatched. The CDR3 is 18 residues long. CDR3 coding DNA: TGTGCCAGTAGAACGATTTTTGAGACAGGGGGAGATGGAAACACCATATATTTT. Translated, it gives CASRTIFETGGDGNTIYF.

CDR3 sequence reads: CASSQGTPDRGIGYTF. In DNA form, the CDR3 reads TGTGCCAGCAGCCAAGGAACCCCCGACAGGGGTATAGGCTACACCTTC. The chain links TRBV4-2 to TRBJ1-2, with 8 bases lining up with TRBD1. The CDR3 covers 16 residues. Germline lookup yields CDR1 LGHNA and CDR2 YNFKEQ. Germline trimming cut 1 base from V and 8 bases from J; bases unmatched to any gene: 12.

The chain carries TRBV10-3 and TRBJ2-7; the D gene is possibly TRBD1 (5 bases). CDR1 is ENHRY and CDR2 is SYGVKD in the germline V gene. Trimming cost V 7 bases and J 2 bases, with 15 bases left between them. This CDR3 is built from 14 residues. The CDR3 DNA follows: TGTGCCATCAAGGGGCTAGAGGACACCTACGAGCAGTACTTC. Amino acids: CAIKGLEDTYEQYF.

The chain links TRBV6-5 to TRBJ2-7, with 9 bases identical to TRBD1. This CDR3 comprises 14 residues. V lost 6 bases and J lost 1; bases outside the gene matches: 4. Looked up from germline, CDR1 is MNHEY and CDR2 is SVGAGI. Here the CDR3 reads CASSPGTGSYEQYF. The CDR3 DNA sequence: TGTGCCAGCAGCCCCGGGACAGGGTCCTACGAGCAGTACTTC.

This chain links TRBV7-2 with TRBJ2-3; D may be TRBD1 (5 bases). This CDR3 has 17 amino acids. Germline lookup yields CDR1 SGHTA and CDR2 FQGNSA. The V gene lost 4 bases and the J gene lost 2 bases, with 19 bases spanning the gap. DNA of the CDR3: TGTGCCAGCAGCTCCCTTTGGGGCGGCCTAGACACAGATACGCAGTATTTT. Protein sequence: CASSSLWGGLDTDTQYF.

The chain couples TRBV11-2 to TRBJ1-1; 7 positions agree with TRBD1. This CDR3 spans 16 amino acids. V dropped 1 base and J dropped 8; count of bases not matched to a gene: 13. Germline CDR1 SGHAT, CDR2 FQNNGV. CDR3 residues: CASSLGWDATGDEAFF. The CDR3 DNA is TGTGCCAGCAGCTTAGGATGGGACGCAACAGGGGACGAAGCTTTCTTT.

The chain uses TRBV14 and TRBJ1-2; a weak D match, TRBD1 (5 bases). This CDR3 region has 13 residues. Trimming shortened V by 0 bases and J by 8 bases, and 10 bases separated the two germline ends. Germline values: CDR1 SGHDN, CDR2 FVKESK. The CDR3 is CASSQDLEGGYTF. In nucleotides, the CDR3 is TGTGCCAGCAGCCAAGATCTTGAGGGGGGCTACACCTTC.